A selection of T cell receptor beta chains follows, all from one sample in a study of Ad26.COV2.S vaccination and SARS-CoV-2 variants. Some clones are missing from TCRdb's copy, which holds only in-frame ones; the method was immunoSEQ multiplex PCR. The sample yields about half a million clones, around 89% seen once. The sample in question was peripheral blood, obtained in a trial of Ad26.COV2.S vaccine versus placebo. The receptors were gathered from a person between 18 and 65 years old who received the Ad26.COV2.S COVID-19 vaccine or a placebo. The CDR3 runs from the conserved cysteine through the conserved F or W. D genes are given only for firm matches. Expanded clones are given a class, and other clones once, few, many or no size at all.

J gene,clone size,V gene,D gene,CDR3 protein,CDR3 DNA
TRBJ1-2,-,TRBV5-4,-,CASSLLISGVYGYTF,TGTGCCAGCAGCTTGCTTATTTCGGGCGTCTATGGCTACACCTTC
TRBJ1-3,-,TRBV5-1,TRBD1,CASSETVTGSGNTIYF,TGCGCCAGCAGCGAGACCGTGACAGGGTCTGGAAACACCATATATTTT
TRBJ1-1,few,TRBV5-4,-,CASSLFWGAEAFF,TGTGCCAGCAGCTTGTTCTGGGGCGCTGAAGCTTTCTTT
TRBJ2-1,-,TRBV7-3,-,CASSSQTNNEQFF,TGTGCCAGCAGCTCACAGACAAACAATGAGCAGTTCTTC
TRBJ2-3,-,TRBV5-1,-,CASNNGQTSTDTQYF,TGCGCCAGCAACAACGGACAAACTAGCACAGATACGCAGTATTTT
TRBJ1-6,-,TRBV6-6,-,CASRRDMYNSPLHF,TGTGCCAGCAGGAGGGACATGTATAATTCACCCCTCCACTTT
TRBJ2-7,-,TRBV6-5,-,CASSRPPGIAYEQYF,TGTGCCAGCAGTCGCCCCCCGGGCATCGCCTACGAGCAGTACTTC
TRBJ2-5,-,TRBV7-9,-,CASSLAGHRGKETQYF,TGTGCCAGCAGCTTAGCGGGACATCGGGGGAAGGAGACCCAGTACTTC
TRBJ2-7,-,TRBV30,TRBD1,CAWSTDRGQEQYF,TGTGCCTGGAGCACTGACAGGGGGCAAGAGCAGTACTTC
TRBJ2-3,-,TRBV15,TRBD2,CATSSGGAIRTDTQYF,TGTGCCACCAGCAGCGGGGGGGCCATCCGCACAGATACGCAGTATTTT
TRBJ2-7,once,TRBV9,-,CASSVAPAGLHEQYF,TGTGCCAGCAGCGTAGCCCCCGCAGGGTTACACGAGCAGTACTTC
TRBJ2-1,-,TRBV24-1,-,CATSDWGRGGEQFF,TGTGCCACCAGTGATTGGGGTCGGGGCGGCGAGCAGTTCTTC
TRBJ2-7,-,TRBV11-2,TRBD1,CASSWGQGAYEQYF,TGTGCCAGCAGCTGGGGACAGGGGGCATACGAGCAGTACTTC
TRBJ1-3,-,TRBV28,-,CASSISPDSSGNTIYF,TGTGCCAGCAGCATTTCCCCGGACAGCTCTGGAAACACCATATATTTT